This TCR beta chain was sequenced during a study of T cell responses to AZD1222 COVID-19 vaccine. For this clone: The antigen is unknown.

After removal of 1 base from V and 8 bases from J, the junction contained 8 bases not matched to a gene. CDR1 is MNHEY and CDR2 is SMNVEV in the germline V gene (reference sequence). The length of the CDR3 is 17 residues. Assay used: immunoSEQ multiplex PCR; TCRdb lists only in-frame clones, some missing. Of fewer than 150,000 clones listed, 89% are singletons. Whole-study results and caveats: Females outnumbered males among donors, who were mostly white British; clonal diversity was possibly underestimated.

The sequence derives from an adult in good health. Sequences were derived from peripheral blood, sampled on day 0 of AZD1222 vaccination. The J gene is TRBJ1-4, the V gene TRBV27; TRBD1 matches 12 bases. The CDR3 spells CASSLFFGTGGTEKLFF. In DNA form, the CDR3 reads TGTGCCAGCAGTTTATTTTTCGGGACAGGGGGCACGGAAAAACTGTTTTTT. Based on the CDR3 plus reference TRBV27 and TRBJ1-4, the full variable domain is EAQVTQNPRYLITVTGKKLTVTCSQNMNHEYMSWYRQDPGLGLRQIYYSMNVEVTDKGDVPEGYKVSRKEKRNFPLILESPSPNQTSLYFCASSLFFGTGGTEKLFFGSGTQLSVL.